These T cell receptor beta chains were read from a single sample in a study of shared clonotypes between healthy human individuals. Clones were sequenced by immunoSEQ multiplex PCR, and TCRdb holds only the in-frame ones, with some missing. In the table there are around 610,000 clones, approximately 96% of which are singletons. The sample consisted of naive CD8+ T cells sorted from blood. These receptors were taken from a woman aged 25 to 39 in good health. CDR3s include the opening cysteine and the closing phenylalanine or tryptophan. A D gene is named only where the DNA matches it firmly. Part of the rows lack a size; the others show once, few, many or a class for expanded clones.

CDR3: CASSLGRQEQYF; DNA: TGTGCCAGCAGCTTAGGTCGACAAGAGCAGTACTTC; J: TRBJ2-7; D: NA; length: 12; V: TRBV13; size: NA
CDR3: CASSLPGSSTNEQFF; DNA: TGCGCCAGCAGCTTGCCCGGGAGCTCTACAAATGAGCAGTTCTTC; J: TRBJ2-1; D: NA; length: 15; V: TRBV5-1; size: NA
CDR3: CASSFGQGYGYTF; DNA: TGTGCCAGCAGTTTTGGACAGGGCTATGGCTACACCTTC; J: TRBJ1-2; D: TRBD1; length: 13; V: TRBV27; size: NA
CDR3: CASSQGGGPFSYEQYF; DNA: TGCGCCAGCAGCCAAGGGGGAGGACCGTTCTCCTACGAGCAGTACTTC; J: TRBJ2-7; D: NA; length: 16; V: TRBV4-1; size: NA
CDR3: CASSIESGRTYEQYF; DNA: TGTGCCAGTAGTATAGAAAGCGGGCGCACCTACGAGCAGTACTTC; J: TRBJ2-7; D: NA; length: 15; V: TRBV19; size: NA
CDR3: CASSSTAYEQYF; DNA: TGTGCCAGCAGTTCGACCGCATACGAGCAGTACTTC; J: TRBJ2-7; D: NA; length: 12; V: TRBV27; size: NA
CDR3: CASSQVRKMNTEAFF; DNA: TGCGCCAGCAGCCAAGTGCGAAAAATGAACACTGAAGCTTTCTTT; J: TRBJ1-1; D: NA; length: 15; V: TRBV4-1; size: once
CDR3: CASSAGLGENIQYF; DNA: TGTGCCAGCAGTGCGGGACTAGGGGAGAACATTCAGTACTTC; J: TRBJ2-4; D: TRBD2; length: 14; V: TRBV6-1; size: NA
CDR3: CASSADREGDQPQHF; DNA: TGTGCCAGTAGTGCCGACAGGGAGGGGGATCAGCCCCAGCATTTT; J: TRBJ1-5; D: TRBD1; length: 15; V: TRBV19; size: NA
CDR3: CASSSGQSYEQYF; DNA: TGTGCCAGCAGTTCCGGACAGTCCTACGAGCAGTACTTC; J: TRBJ2-7; D: NA; length: 13; V: TRBV11-2; size: NA
CDR3: CASRKAGGETQYF; DNA: TGTGCCAGCAGGAAAGCGGGAGGAGAGACCCAGTACTTC; J: TRBJ2-5; D: TRBD2; length: 13; V: TRBV28; size: NA
CDR3: CASSESRTGSFYGYTF; DNA: TGCGCCAGCAGTGAGTCCCGGACAGGGTCCTTCTATGGCTACACCTTC; J: TRBJ1-2; D: TRBD1; length: 16; V: TRBV10-1; size: once
CDR3: CASIPGQGYNEQFF; DNA: TGTGCCAGCATCCCGGGACAGGGATACAATGAGCAGTTCTTC; J: TRBJ2-1; D: TRBD1; length: 14; V: TRBV27; size: NA
CDR3: CASSQDLATSGYEQYF; DNA: TGCGCCAGCAGCCAAGATCTAGCGACTAGCGGCTACGAGCAGTACTTC; J: TRBJ2-7; D: TRBD2; length: 16; V: TRBV4-1; size: NA
CDR3: CASSPPPAGPSEAFF; DNA: TGTGCCAGCTCACCACCTCCGGCAGGTCCATCTGAAGCTTTCTTT; J: TRBJ1-1; D: NA; length: 15; V: TRBV18; size: NA
CDR3: CASSEGRNNYGYTF; DNA: TGTGCCAGCAGTGAAGGCCGGAACAACTATGGCTACACCTTC; J: TRBJ1-2; D: NA; length: 14; V: TRBV2; size: NA
CDR3: CASSPPEGNEQYF; DNA: TGTGCCAGCAGCCCGCCCGAGGGGAACGAGCAGTACTTC; J: TRBJ2-7; D: NA; length: 13; V: TRBV7-9; size: NA
CDR3: CASSPFNIAGELFF; DNA: TGTGCCAGCAGCCCATTCAATATCGCCGGGGAGCTGTTTTTT; J: TRBJ2-2; D: NA; length: 14; V: TRBV6-1; size: NA
CDR3: CASSGLNQPQHF; DNA: TGTGCCAGCAGTGGACTAAATCAGCCCCAGCATTTT; J: TRBJ1-5; D: NA; length: 12; V: TRBV6-1; size: NA
CDR3: CASSQAPATYEQYF; DNA: TGTGCCAGCAGCCAAGCCCCCGCCACCTACGAGCAGTACTTC; J: TRBJ2-7; D: NA; length: 14; V: TRBV7-9; size: NA
CDR3: CASSFESGETQYF; DNA: TGTGCCAGCAGCTTTGAATCTGGTGAGACCCAGTACTTC; J: TRBJ2-5; D: NA; length: 13; V: TRBV5-4; size: NA
CDR3: CASSQETSGSVADTQYF; DNA: TGTGCCAGCAGCCAAGAGACTAGCGGGAGTGTCGCAGATACGCAGTATTTT; J: TRBJ2-3; D: TRBD2; length: 17; V: TRBV4-2; size: NA
CDR3: CTSRDSLYNEQFF; DNA: TGTACCTCCCGGGACTCCCTATACAATGAGCAGTTCTTC; J: TRBJ2-1; D: NA; length: 13; V: TRBV5-4; size: NA
CDR3: CASSVGTGNTEAFF; DNA: TGTGCCAGCAGCGTAGGAACAGGGAACACTGAAGCTTTCTTT; J: TRBJ1-1; D: NA; length: 14; V: TRBV9; size: few
CDR3: CASSLAAGEGETQYF; DNA: TGTGCCAGCAGCTTAGCGGCAGGGGAAGGGGAGACCCAGTACTTC; J: TRBJ2-5; D: NA; length: 15; V: TRBV7-9; size: NA
CDR3: CASSKLASVYEQYF; DNA: TGCGCCAGCAGCAAACTAGCGAGTGTGTACGAGCAGTACTTC; J: TRBJ2-7; D: TRBD2; length: 14; V: TRBV4-1; size: few
CDR3: CASGLAGLGDTQYF; DNA: TGTGCCAGCGGGCTAGCGGGATTAGGTGATACGCAGTATTTT; J: TRBJ2-3; D: TRBD2; length: 14; V: TRBV28; size: once
CDR3: CASSYGTTAHEQYF; DNA: TGTGCCAGCAGTTACGGGACTACCGCCCACGAGCAGTACTTC; J: TRBJ2-7; D: TRBD2; length: 14; V: TRBV27; size: NA
CDR3: CASSQTGSYEQYF; DNA: TGCGCCAGCAGCCAGACTGGCTCCTACGAGCAGTACTTC; J: TRBJ2-7; D: NA; length: 13; V: TRBV4-1; size: NA
CDR3: CASSSVSGQAYEQYF; DNA: TGTGCCAGTAGTAGTGTCTCGGGACAAGCCTACGAGCAGTACTTC; J: TRBJ2-7; D: NA; length: 15; V: TRBV19; size: NA
CDR3: CATRTGAEKLFF; DNA: TGTGCCACCAGGACAGGGGCGGAAAAACTGTTTTTT; J: TRBJ1-4; D: TRBD1; length: 12; V: TRBV15; size: NA
CDR3: CASSPGLSSYNEQFF; DNA: TGTGCCAGCAGCCCCGGGTTGAGCTCCTACAATGAGCAGTTCTTC; J: TRBJ2-1; D: NA; length: 15; V: TRBV5-4; size: NA
CDR3: CASSIRDRGTEAFF; DNA: TGTGCCAGTAGTATTCGGGACAGGGGAACTGAAGCTTTCTTT; J: TRBJ1-1; D: TRBD1; length: 14; V: TRBV19; size: once
CDR3: CASSPWDRAYNEQFF; DNA: TGTGCCAGCTCACCTTGGGACAGGGCCTACAATGAGCAGTTCTTC; J: TRBJ2-1; D: TRBD1; length: 15; V: TRBV18; size: once
CDR3: CASRGDRGYEQYF; DNA: TGTGCCAGCAGAGGGGACAGGGGCTACGAGCAGTACTTC; J: TRBJ2-7; D: TRBD1; length: 13; V: TRBV6-6; size: once
CDR3: CASGRVFYEQYF; DNA: TGTGCCAGCGGTCGGGTGTTTTACGAGCAGTACTTC; J: TRBJ2-7; D: NA; length: 12; V: TRBV6-6; size: NA
CDR3: CASRDRSKQYF; DNA: TGTGCCAGCAGGGACAGGAGCAAGCAGTACTTC; J: TRBJ2-7; D: TRBD1; length: 11; V: TRBV2; size: NA
CDR3: CASSFPQDSNRDLDYEQYF; DNA: TGTGCCAGCAGTTTTCCTCAGGACTCTAACCGGGACCTAGACTACGAGCAGTACTTC; J: TRBJ2-7; D: NA; length: 19; V: TRBV28; size: NA
CDR3: CASSLWGQGQYNEQFF; DNA: TGTGCCAGCAGTCTATGGGGACAGGGCCAATACAATGAGCAGTTCTTC; J: TRBJ2-1; D: TRBD1; length: 16; V: TRBV27; size: NA
CDR3: CASSLGSSYEQYF; DNA: TGTGCCAGCAGCTTGGGAAGCTCCTACGAGCAGTACTTC; J: TRBJ2-7; D: NA; length: 13; V: TRBV13; size: NA
CDR3: CASSYRETYEQYF; DNA: TGTGCCAGCAGCTACCGGGAGACCTACGAGCAGTACTTC; J: TRBJ2-7; D: NA; length: 13; V: TRBV7-7; size: NA
CDR3: CSAREGTRYYF; DNA: TGCAGTGCTAGAGAAGGGACTAGATATTACTTC; J: TRBJ2-7; D: TRBD2; length: 11; V: TRBV20-1; size: NA
CDR3: CASSPRASREKLFF; DNA: TGTGCCAGTAGTCCGCGGGCCTCCCGGGAAAAACTGTTTTTT; J: TRBJ1-4; D: NA; length: 14; V: TRBV19; size: NA
CDR3: CASRAGTGHTGELFF; DNA: TGTGCCAGCAGAGCCGGGACAGGGCATACCGGGGAGCTGTTTTTT; J: TRBJ2-2; D: TRBD1; length: 15; V: TRBV6-5; size: NA
CDR3: CASSQDFPTGGGSSYEQYF; DNA: TGTGCCAGCAGCCAAGATTTCCCGACCGGAGGGGGCAGCTCCTACGAGCAGTACTTC; J: TRBJ2-7; D: NA; length: 19; V: TRBV4-2; size: NA
CDR3: CATSRVLGGPYEQYF; DNA: TGTGCCACCAGCAGAGTGCTGGGCGGCCCCTACGAGCAGTACTTC; J: TRBJ2-7; D: NA; length: 15; V: TRBV15; size: NA
CDR3: CASSTLVVAGATNEQFF; DNA: TGTGCCAGCAGCACCCTGGTGGTAGCGGGAGCTACCAATGAGCAGTTCTTC; J: TRBJ2-1; D: TRBD2; length: 17; V: TRBV7-2; size: NA
CDR3: CASSQTAGAGNEQFF; DNA: TGTGCCAGCAGCCAGACGGCAGGGGCGGGGAATGAGCAGTTCTTC; J: TRBJ2-1; D: NA; length: 15; V: TRBV7-6; size: NA
CDR3: CAWSPGGVEQYF; DNA: TGTGCCTGGAGTCCAGGCGGGGTCGAGCAGTACTTC; J: TRBJ2-7; D: NA; length: 12; V: TRBV30; size: NA
CDR3: CASSFYSPRPSSSYNEQFF; DNA: TGTGCCAGCAGCTTTTATAGTCCCCGACCGTCGAGCTCCTACAATGAGCAGTTCTTC; J: TRBJ2-1; D: NA; length: 19; V: TRBV5-5; size: NA
CDR3: CASSRGPAYEQYF; DNA: TGTGCCAGCAGTCGGGGGCCCGCCTACGAGCAGTACTTC; J: TRBJ2-7; D: NA; length: 13; V: TRBV6-5; size: NA
CDR3: CASSGWDTNEKLFF; DNA: TGTGCCAGCAGTGGCTGGGACACTAATGAAAAACTGTTTTTT; J: TRBJ1-4; D: NA; length: 14; V: TRBV2; size: NA
CDR3: CASSFREGNTGELFF; DNA: TGCGCCAGCAGCTTTCGGGAGGGAAACACCGGGGAGCTGTTTTTT; J: TRBJ2-2; D: TRBD2; length: 15; V: TRBV5-1; size: few